A selection of T cell receptor beta chains follows, all from one sample in a study of blood T cell repertoires in COVID-19. Measured with immunoSEQ multiplex PCR; TCRdb has only the in-frame clones, and not every one. Of some 50,000 clones listed, roughly two thirds were seen once; the top ten hold around 9.4%. Sequencing input: peripheral blood. These receptors were taken from a woman between 65 and 79 years old with acute or convalescent COVID-19. CDR3s include the opening cysteine and the closing phenylalanine or tryptophan. D genes are given only for firm matches. Size tells how often a clone was seen (once, few, many) or the class of an expanded clone, and some rows leave it out.

V gene: TRBV2
D gene: TRBD2
J gene: TRBJ2-3
clone size: few
CDR3 DNA: TGTGCCAGCAGTGGAGGCAGCGGGAGAGATACGCAGTATTTT
CDR3 protein: CASSGGSGRDTQYF

V gene: TRBV6-6
D gene: TRBD1
J gene: TRBJ1-2
clone size: .
CDR3 DNA: TGTGCCAGCAGTTACCCACAGGGGGCTGCCTATGGCTACACCTTC
CDR3 protein: CASSYPQGAAYGYTF

V gene: TRBV6-5
D gene: .
J gene: TRBJ2-7
clone size: .
CDR3 DNA: TGTGCCACCCGCCCAGGTGGCCCTTACGAGCAGTACTTC
CDR3 protein: CATRPGGPYEQYF

V gene: TRBV7-6
D gene: .
J gene: TRBJ2-1
clone size: few
CDR3 DNA: TGTGCCAGCAGCTTAGCGAGCAGACCCGGGGGTGAGCAGTTCTTC
CDR3 protein: CASSLASRPGGEQFF

V gene: TRBV5-1
D gene: .
J gene: TRBJ2-1
clone size: .
CDR3 DNA: TGCGCCAGCAGCACCCTTTTCTCCGGGAGTTTTCAGATCTTC
CDR3 protein: CASSTLFSGSFQIF

V gene: TRBV11-2
D gene: .
J gene: TRBJ1-3
clone size: few
CDR3 DNA: TGTGCCAGCTCTTCCCCCCGGGGATCTGGAAACACCATATATTTT
CDR3 protein: CASSSPRGSGNTIYF

V gene: TRBV18
D gene: TRBD2
J gene: TRBJ2-3
clone size: .
CDR3 DNA: TGTGCCAGCTCACCAGGGACTAGCGGGAGTGGCACAGATACGCAGTATTTT
CDR3 protein: CASSPGTSGSGTDTQYF

V gene: TRBV10-3
D gene: TRBD2
J gene: TRBJ2-3
clone size: once
CDR3 DNA: TGTGCCATCCAAGCAAGCGGGGATAACACAGATACGCAGTATTTT
CDR3 protein: CAIQASGDNTDTQYF

V gene: TRBV7-8
D gene: TRBD1
J gene: TRBJ2-1
clone size: .
CDR3 DNA: TGTGCCAGCAGCCCCTCACAAAGGGGGCCCGATAATGAGCAGTTCTTC
CDR3 protein: CASSPSQRGPDNEQFF

V gene: TRBV9
D gene: .
J gene: TRBJ2-2
clone size: few
CDR3 DNA: TGTGCCAGCAGCGTAAAGACTGAGATGTCCGGGGAGCTGTTTTTT
CDR3 protein: CASSVKTEMSGELFF

V gene: TRBV3-1/TRBV3-2
D gene: TRBD2
J gene: TRBJ2-7
clone size: .
CDR3 DNA: TGTGCCAGCAGCCAAGATGGGGTAGCGGGGTTCACCTACGAGCAGTACTTC
CDR3 protein: CASSQDGVAGFTYEQYF

V gene: TRBV6-1
D gene: .
J gene: TRBJ1-5
clone size: .
CDR3 DNA: TGTGCCAGCAGTGACACGTCACTTGAACCCCAGCATTTT
CDR3 protein: CASSDTSLEPQHF

V gene: TRBV28
D gene: TRBD1
J gene: TRBJ2-7
clone size: .
CDR3 DNA: TGTGCCAGCAGTTTGGCGACCGGCTCCGGGACAGTAACCTACGAGCAGTACTTC
CDR3 protein: CASSLATGSGTVTYEQYF

V gene: TRBV19
D gene: .
J gene: TRBJ1-1
clone size: .
CDR3 DNA: TGTGCCAGTAGTTCCCAAGAGGGATCGGCTGAAGCTTTCTTT
CDR3 protein: CASSSQEGSAEAFF

V gene: TRBV24-1
D gene: .
J gene: TRBJ1-1
clone size: .
CDR3 DNA: TGTGCCACCAGTGATGCGGTCGGAAACACTGAAGCTTTCTTT
CDR3 protein: CATSDAVGNTEAFF

V gene: TRBV11-2
D gene: TRBD1
J gene: TRBJ2-7
clone size: .
CDR3 DNA: TGTGCCAGCAGCTGGGGACAGGGACCCTACGAGCAGTACTTC
CDR3 protein: CASSWGQGPYEQYF

V gene: TRBV21-1
D gene: .
J gene: TRBJ2-5
clone size: .
CDR3 DNA: TGTGGGGGACAGACCTACCAAGAGACCCAGTACTTC
CDR3 protein: CGGQTYQETQYF

V gene: TRBV4-2
D gene: .
J gene: TRBJ1-2
clone size: few
CDR3 DNA: TGTGCCAGCAGCCAAGATCCCGACAGCAACTATGGCTACACCTTC
CDR3 protein: CASSQDPDSNYGYTF

V gene: TRBV10-3
D gene: .
J gene: TRBJ2-5
clone size: .
CDR3 DNA: TGTGCCATCCGAACATCGGGAGTTAGAGAGACCCAGTACTTC
CDR3 protein: CAIRTSGVRETQYF

V gene: TRBV10-3
D gene: .
J gene: TRBJ1-4
clone size: .
CDR3 DNA: TGTGCCACCCAGCGGGCGGCGGAGGGTTCGGAAAAACTGTTTTTT
CDR3 protein: CATQRAAEGSEKLFF

V gene: TRBV28
D gene: TRBD1
J gene: TRBJ1-4
clone size: few
CDR3 DNA: TGTGCCAGCAGTGCACCAGACAGGGGGCATCGGGAAAAACTGTTTTTT
CDR3 protein: CASSAPDRGHREKLFF

V gene: TRBV3-1/TRBV3-2
D gene: TRBD1
J gene: TRBJ1-2
clone size: .
CDR3 DNA: TGTGCCAGCAGCCACCTAGGACAGGGTGTCTACTATGGCTACACCTTC
CDR3 protein: CASSHLGQGVYYGYTF

V gene: TRBV6-6
D gene: TRBD2
J gene: TRBJ2-1
clone size: .
CDR3 DNA: TGTGCCAGCAGACTACTAGCGGGAGGGTACAATGAGCAGTTCTTC
CDR3 protein: CASRLLAGGYNEQFF

V gene: TRBV6-6
D gene: .
J gene: TRBJ1-3
clone size: .
CDR3 DNA: TGTGCCAGCAGTTACATGTCAGAGGCTGGAAACACCATATATTTT
CDR3 protein: CASSYMSEAGNTIYF

V gene: TRBV29-1
D gene: .
J gene: TRBJ2-3
clone size: .
CDR3 DNA: TGCAGCGTTGATTCGAGCACAGATACGCAGTATTTT
CDR3 protein: CSVDSSTDTQYF

V gene: TRBV11-3
D gene: .
J gene: TRBJ2-3
clone size: .
CDR3 DNA: TGTGCCAGCAGCTTCGGGGATACGCAGTATTTT
CDR3 protein: CASSFGDTQYF

V gene: TRBV2
D gene: TRBD1
J gene: TRBJ1-2
clone size: .
CDR3 DNA: TGTGCCAGCCACGGACAGGGGGACGGCTACACCTTC
CDR3 protein: CASHGQGDGYTF

V gene: TRBV29-1
D gene: .
J gene: TRBJ2-3
clone size: .
CDR3 DNA: TGCAGCGTTGAAGTCGGGAGTAAGGCAGATACGCAGTATTTT
CDR3 protein: CSVEVGSKADTQYF

V gene: TRBV6-6
D gene: TRBD2
J gene: TRBJ2-1
clone size: few
CDR3 DNA: TGTGCCAGCAGGGACAAGCGGGAGCGGGGGCAGTTCTTC
CDR3 protein: CASRDKRERGQFF

V gene: TRBV10-3
D gene: TRBD1
J gene: TRBJ1-2
clone size: .
CDR3 DNA: TGTGCCATCAGTGAGGAGGGGGCGCGGGGCTACACCTTC
CDR3 protein: CAISEEGARGYTF

V gene: TRBV6-5
D gene: .
J gene: TRBJ2-7
clone size: .
CDR3 DNA: TGTGCCAGCAGTTACTCGAGAGGGGGTCACGAGCAGTACTTC
CDR3 protein: CASSYSRGGHEQYF

V gene: TRBV6-1
D gene: TRBD2
J gene: TRBJ2-7
clone size: medium-sized
CDR3 DNA: TGTGCCAGCAGTGAACGACTAGCGGAAAACTACGAGCAGTACTTC
CDR3 protein: CASSERLAENYEQYF

V gene: TRBV4-2
D gene: TRBD1
J gene: TRBJ1-3
clone size: .
CDR3 DNA: TGTGCCAGCAGCCAATTTACGACAGGGATAGGAAACACCATATATTTT
CDR3 protein: CASSQFTTGIGNTIYF

V gene: TRBV6-6
D gene: .
J gene: TRBJ1-3
clone size: .
CDR3 DNA: TGTGCCAGCAGTATACAGGGCTCTGGAAACACCATATATTTT
CDR3 protein: CASSIQGSGNTIYF

V gene: TRBV2
D gene: .
J gene: TRBJ2-5
clone size: .
CDR3 DNA: TGTGCCAGCACCAACCTGGCGGCACAAGAGACCCAGTACTTC
CDR3 protein: CASTNLAAQETQYF

V gene: TRBV6-6
D gene: .
J gene: TRBJ1-5
clone size: once
CDR3 DNA: TGTGCCAGCAGAGACTATAGCAATCAGCCCCAGCATTTT
CDR3 protein: CASRDYSNQPQHF

V gene: TRBV10-3
D gene: TRBD1
J gene: TRBJ1-2
clone size: .
CDR3 DNA: TGTGCCATCGGCCCTCGGACAGGGTATGGCTACACCTTC
CDR3 protein: CAIGPRTGYGYTF

V gene: TRBV7-9
D gene: .
J gene: TRBJ2-2
clone size: .
CDR3 DNA: TGTGCCAGCATCAAGGCCCAGGGCTACACCGGGGAGCTGTTTTTT
CDR3 protein: CASIKAQGYTGELFF

V gene: TRBV2
D gene: TRBD2
J gene: TRBJ2-7
clone size: .
CDR3 DNA: TGTGCCAGCAGGGGACTAGCCAGCTGGGAGCAGTACTTC
CDR3 protein: CASRGLASWEQYF

V gene: TRBV5-1
D gene: TRBD1
J gene: TRBJ2-7
clone size: once
CDR3 DNA: TGCGCCAGCAGCTTGACGGGGGACAGGATAAGCTCCTACGAGCAGTACTTC
CDR3 protein: CASSLTGDRISSYEQYF

V gene: TRBV11-2
D gene: TRBD2
J gene: TRBJ2-5
clone size: few
CDR3 DNA: TGTGCCAGCAGCTCAACCGGGACTAAGGAGACCCAGTACTTC
CDR3 protein: CASSSTGTKETQYF

V gene: TRBV2
D gene: .
J gene: TRBJ1-3
clone size: .
CDR3 DNA: TGTGCCAGCAGTTCCCAGGGGAGAAACACCATATATTTT
CDR3 protein: CASSSQGRNTIYF

V gene: TRBV3-1/TRBV3-2
D gene: .
J gene: TRBJ1-4
clone size: .
CDR3 DNA: TGTGCCAGCAGCCAATCGAGAGCTAATGAAAAACTGTTTTTT
CDR3 protein: CASSQSRANEKLFF

V gene: TRBV3-1/TRBV3-2
D gene: .
J gene: TRBJ2-3
clone size: .
CDR3 DNA: TGTGCCAGCAGCCAAGTTCCGGATACGCAGTATTTT
CDR3 protein: CASSQVPDTQYF

V gene: TRBV11-2
D gene: TRBD1
J gene: TRBJ1-3
clone size: .
CDR3 DNA: TGTGCCAGCAGCACTAACCACGGACAGGGCCAATATTTT
CDR3 protein: CASSTNHGQGQYF

V gene: TRBV6-5
D gene: .
J gene: TRBJ2-7
clone size: .
CDR3 DNA: TGTGCCAGCAGTCACTCGTGGGCGGGGAGGTCCTACGAGCAGTACTTC
CDR3 protein: CASSHSWAGRSYEQYF

V gene: TRBV9
D gene: TRBD2
J gene: TRBJ2-1
clone size: .
CDR3 DNA: TGTGCCAGCAGCGTGGTAGCGGGATTAGATGAGCAGTTCTTC
CDR3 protein: CASSVVAGLDEQFF

V gene: TRBV5-1
D gene: .
J gene: TRBJ1-2
clone size: .
CDR3 DNA: TGCGCCAGCAGTTCACTACAGGGCTTGGACTATGGCTACACCTTC
CDR3 protein: CASSSLQGLDYGYTF

V gene: TRBV12-3/TRBV12-4
D gene: .
J gene: TRBJ2-7
clone size: .
CDR3 DNA: TGTGCCAGCAGTTTACAGGTGCCCGACGAGCAGTACTTC
CDR3 protein: CASSLQVPDEQYF

V gene: TRBV6-5
D gene: .
J gene: TRBJ1-5
clone size: few
CDR3 DNA: TGTGCCAGCAGCCAGGGCAGCAATCAGCCCCAGCATTTT
CDR3 protein: CASSQGSNQPQHF

V gene: TRBV2
D gene: .
J gene: TRBJ2-2
clone size: .
CDR3 DNA: TGTGCCAGCACGGTCGTAAACACCGGGGAGCTGTTTTTT
CDR3 protein: CASTVVNTGELFF

V gene: TRBV19
D gene: TRBD1
J gene: TRBJ1-4
clone size: .
CDR3 DNA: TGTGCCAGTAGTAACGGACAGGGGGCTTATGAAAAACTGTTTTTT
CDR3 protein: CASSNGQGAYEKLFF

V gene: TRBV28
D gene: TRBD1
J gene: TRBJ1-2
clone size: few
CDR3 DNA: TGTGCCAGCAGAGCTCACCCCGGGACAGGGGATGTAGGCTATGGCTACACCTTC
CDR3 protein: CASRAHPGTGDVGYGYTF

V gene: TRBV2
D gene: .
J gene: TRBJ2-5
clone size: once
CDR3 DNA: TGTGCCAGCAGTGGTGGACAGCAAGAGACCCAGTACTTC
CDR3 protein: CASSGGQQETQYF

V gene: TRBV5-5
D gene: TRBD2
J gene: TRBJ2-2
clone size: .
CDR3 DNA: TGTGCCAGCAGCTTCCTAGCGGGAGCGGGCACCGGGGAGCTGTTTTTT
CDR3 protein: CASSFLAGAGTGELFF

V gene: TRBV5-6
D gene: .
J gene: TRBJ2-5
clone size: medium-sized
CDR3 DNA: TGTGCCAGCAGCTTGTCGGAGACCCAGTACTTC
CDR3 protein: CASSLSETQYF

V gene: TRBV7-9
D gene: TRBD1
J gene: TRBJ1-1
clone size: .
CDR3 DNA: TGTGCCAGCAGCTTAGTAAGACAGGGGAAGGTAGCTTTCTTT
CDR3 protein: CASSLVRQGKVAFF